Below, 2 T cell receptor beta chains from the same sample are listed, as sequenced in a study of T cells after yellow fever vaccination. TCRdb redid the calling of the 5' RACE reads with MiXCR, one entry per CDR3 protein. The sample has about 320,000 distinct CDR3 sequences, 4% to 5.5% seen once. This specimen was PBMCs, taken 15 days after the yellow fever booster vaccination. These receptors all come from a man between 18 and 35 years old who received the YFV17D yellow fever vaccine.

This chain links TRBV12-3 or TRBV12-4 with TRBJ2-1; D may match TRBD1 or TRBD2 (5 bases each). The CDR3 runs 11 residues. Trimming took off 4 bases at V and 15 bases at J, with 13 bases between the two ends. Written as DNA, the CDR3 is TGTGCCAGCAGTTCTAGCTGGGACCCGTTCTTC. It specifies CASSSSWDPFF.

This sequence joins TRBV3-1 and TRBJ1-2, with D tentatively TRBD1 (5 bases). Germline V CDR1 and CDR2: LGHDT, YNNKEL (reference sequence). The V end lost 3 bases, the J end lost 7 bases, and 18 bases lay between the germline ends. The CDR3 contains 15 residues. The CDR3: CASSQGRGVESGYTF. DNA of the CDR3: TGTGCCAGCAGCCAGGGACGCGGGGTAGAAAGTGGCTACACCTTC.